This entry lists 25 T cell receptor beta chains sequenced from one sample in a study of blood T cell repertoires in COVID-19. The protocol was immunoSEQ multiplex PCR, while the TCRdb copy is restricted to in-frame clones and leaves out a portion. The sample lists about 240,000 clones, nearly 90% seen once, with 0.7% to 0.85% in the top ten. The specimen sequenced was peripheral blood. The receptors stem from a woman aged 25-40 years with acute or convalescent COVID-19.

This clone was counted once. The genes are TRBV11-3 and TRBJ2-1; 10 bases match TRBD2. Germline V gives CDR1 SGHNT, CDR2 YENEEA. This CDR3 contains 14 residues. Germline trimming cut 5 bases from V and 9 bases from J; bases unmatched to any gene: 7. CDR3 bases: TGTGCCAGCAGCACCCTAGCGGGAGCTTTTGAGCAGTTCTTC. Its translation: CASSTLAGAFEQFF.

The chain links TRBV6-2 or TRBV6-3 to TRBJ2-7; 14 bases are shared with TRBD2. V shed 6 bases and J 6 bases; nucleotides not matched to a gene: 16. CDR3 length equals 18 residues. Per germline, CDR1 MNHEY and CDR2 SVGEGT. The CDR3 coding sequence is TGTGCCAGCAGCCCCGGGACTAGCGGGAGCTGGTTTAGGCGCGAGCAGTACTTC. It codes for CASSPGTSGSWFRREQYF.

V usage is TRBV9 and J usage is TRBJ2-1; 8 nucleotides agree with TRBD1. The V gene end was trimmed by 6 bases and the J gene end by 3 bases; junction bases not matched to a gene: 5. This CDR3 comprises 14 residues. Germline V gene data show CDR1 as SGDLS and CDR2 as YYNGEE. CDR3 coding DNA: TGTGCCAGCAACGGACAGGGTGTCTACAATGAGCAGTTCTTC. Its translation is CASNGQGVYNEQFF.

This chain connects TRBV7-2 to TRBJ2-7; D is ambiguous. CDR3 length equals 13 residues. From germline, CDR1 is SGHTA and CDR2 FQGNSA. The V end was cut by 7 bases, the J end by 3 bases, with 13 bases between. The CDR3 bases are TGTGCCAGCACCCCCCCCTATAACTACGAGCAGTACTTC. Amino acids: CASTPPYNYEQYF.

This clone was seen more than once but under ten times. The V gene is TRBV7-3, the J gene TRBJ2-7, with 8 positions matching TRBD2. V dropped 2 bases and J dropped 4; count of bases not matched to a gene: 4. The CDR3 runs 14 residues. In germline, CDR1 is SGHTA, CDR2 FQGTGA. Here the CDR3 DNA reads TGTGCCAGCAGCTTAGCGGGAGGACCTTACGAGCAGTACTTC. This encodes CASSLAGGPYEQYF. The variable domain in full, with the rest retrieved from reference TRBV7-3 and TRBJ2-7, is GAGVSQTPSNKVTEKGKYVELRCDPISGHTALYWYRQSLGQGPEFLIYFQGTGAADDSGLPNDRFFAVRPEGSVSTLKIQRTERGDSAVYLCASSLAGGPYEQYFGPGTRLTVT.

The rearrangement links TRBV10-3 to TRBJ2-7; 12 bases match TRBD2. The CDR3 is made up of 16 amino acids. Germline V CDR1 and CDR2: ENHRY, SYGVKD. V shed 2 bases, J shed 3 bases, and the junction held 5 bases outside the gene matches. The CDR3, as DNA: TGTGCCATCAGTGAGGCGGGACTAGCGGGTAACTACGAGCAGTACTTC. Amino acid sequence: CAISEAGLAGNYEQYF.

This sequence joins TRBV6-2 or TRBV6-3 and TRBJ2-6; weak D call: TRBD1 (5 bases). Trimming stripped 4 bases from V and 0 bases from J, with 13 bases between. Germline CDR1 MNHEY, CDR2 SVGEGT. There are 17 residues in the CDR3. For the CDR3, the DNA is TGTGCCAGCAGTTTGCGGACACGGACCTCTGGGGCCAACGTCCTGACTTTC. Its protein is CASSLRTRTSGANVLTF.

The CDR3 DNA follows: TGTGCCACCAAACCGGACATAATCTCTGGAAACACCATATATTTT. Translating gives CATKPDIISGNTIYF. The V gene is TRBV15, the J gene TRBJ1-3; possibly TRBD1 for D (5 bases). Germline V CDR1 and CDR2: LNHNV, YYDKDF (reference sequence). V dropped 7 bases and J dropped 0 bases, with 13 bases sitting between them. This CDR3 region has 15 residues.

This rearrangement joins TRBV2 to TRBJ1-2; tentatively, D is TRBD1 (5 bases). Germline V CDR1 and CDR2: SNHLY, FYNNEI. The V end was cut by 9 bases, the J end by 4 bases, with 12 bases between. CDR3 length equals 12 residues. The CDR3 sequence: CARRGLAYGYTF. CDR3 DNA sequence: TGTGCCAGGAGGGGACTAGCCTATGGCTACACCTTC.

This clone was recorded once. CDR3 in amino acids: CASSVTVNYGYTF. In nucleotides, the CDR3 is TGTGCCAGCAGCGTAACAGTTAACTATGGCTACACCTTC. This chain uses TRBV9 with TRBJ1-2, with D uncertain. The CDR3 has 13 amino acids. Trimming cost V 1 base and J 1 base, with 5 bases left between them. CDR1 and CDR2 from the germline V gene are SGDLS and YYNGEE.

The V and J genes are TRBV7-2 and TRBJ2-1; D not certain. This CDR3 region has 17 residues. Per the germline V gene, CDR1 is SGHTA and CDR2 is FQGNSA. V gave up 1 base and J gave up 0 bases, with 13 bases separating them. CDR3 coding DNA: TGTGCCAGCAGCTTAGTTTCGGGTAGGAGCTCCTACAATGAGCAGTTCTTC. Its protein is CASSLVSGRSSYNEQFF.

The V and J genes are TRBV24-1 and TRBJ2-1; D is undetermined. This CDR3 is 14 amino acids long. V lost 5 bases and J 0 bases, leaving 7 bases between the germline ends. Germline V CDR1 and CDR2: KGHDR, SFDVKD. In nucleotides, the CDR3 is TGTGCCACCAGTGGCCACAGCTCCTACAATGAGCAGTTCTTC. Translating gives CATSGHSSYNEQFF.

The chain joins TRBV4-3 to TRBJ1-4; 9 bases are shared with TRBD1. From germline, CDR1 is LGHNA and CDR2 YSLEER. This CDR3 is built from 14 residues. V shed 1 base, J shed 12 bases, and the junction held 6 bases outside the gene matches. The CDR3 protein is CASSQAGQGAELFF. CDR3 DNA sequence: TGCGCCAGCAGCCAAGCGGGACAGGGAGCGGAACTGTTTTTT.

The chain links TRBV18 to TRBJ2-1; TRBD1 is a possible D gene (5 bases). This CDR3 contains 16 residues. Trimming took off 2 bases at V and 9 bases at J, with 20 bases between the two ends. The germline CDR1 and CDR2 sequences are KGHSH and LQKENI. This CDR3 reads CASSPGGRVHKSEQFF. As DNA, the CDR3 is TGTGCCAGCTCACCAGGTGGCAGGGTGCATAAGAGTGAGCAGTTCTTC.

V is TRBV29-1 and J is TRBJ1-1; D uncertain. Germline V gene sequence: CDR1 SQVTM, CDR2 ANQGSEA. The CDR3 totals 13 residues. Trimming cost V 7 bases and J 0 bases, with 12 bases left between them. The CDR3 DNA sequence: TGCAGCGGCCGAGGGTTCATGAACACTGAAGCTTTCTTT. This gives the protein CSGRGFMNTEAFF.

This clone was seen only once. The chain employs TRBV3-1 (or the pseudogene TRBV3-2) and TRBJ2-5, with unresolved D. CDR1 and CDR2 from the germline V gene are LGHDT and YNNKEL (reference sequence). This CDR3 spans 13 amino acids. With 1 base removed from V and 5 bases from J, the gap between germline ends came to 8 bases. CDR3 protein: CASSQAGPETQYF. The CDR3 DNA reads TGTGCCAGCAGCCAAGCTGGGCCCGAGACCCAGTACTTC.

Note on this clone: The same CDR3 can be traced to other DNA sequences in this sample. V and J are TRBV11-2 and TRBJ2-7, with unresolved D. V was shortened by 5 bases and J by 0 bases, with 2 bases between the two germline ends. CDR3 length: 11 amino acids. Germline CDR1 is SGHAT and CDR2 is FQNNGV. The CDR3 spells CASSRSYEQYF. Here the CDR3 DNA reads TGTGCCAGCAGCCGCTCCTACGAGCAGTACTTC.

The V and J genes are TRBV28 and TRBJ1-6; tentative D call: TRBD1 (6 bases). Looked up from germline, CDR1 is MDHEN and CDR2 is SYDVKM. V lost 5 bases to trimming and J lost 9 bases, with 14 bases between them. The CDR3 consists of 14 residues. CDR3 DNA sequence: TGTGCCAGCAGTATAGACAGGACGGGTTCACCCCTCCACTTT. It codes for CASSIDRTGSPLHF.

The chain couples TRBV6-2 or TRBV6-3 to TRBJ2-1, with 7 bases identical to TRBD2. Per the germline V gene, CDR1 is MNHEY and CDR2 is SVGEGT. The CDR3 sequence is 15 residues long. Trimming cost V 4 bases and J 3 bases; bases outside gene matches: 6. In nucleotides, the CDR3 is TGTGCCAGCAGTTCGCCTAGCGGAATCTACAATGAGCAGTTCTTC. Translating gives CASSSPSGIYNEQFF.

The V gene is TRBV12-3 or TRBV12-4, the J gene TRBJ2-5; TRBD1 agrees at 10 bases. The CDR3 runs 13 residues. J lost 5 bases, V lost 7 bases, and 4 bases had no gene match. The CDR3 nucleotides read TGTGCCAGCACCCGGACAGGGGGTGAGACCCAGTACTTC. Its translation: CASTRTGGETQYF.

V is TRBV11-3 and J is TRBJ2-2; D is ambiguous. The germline gives CDR1 SGHNT, CDR2 YENEEA. Between the trimmed V and J ends, which lost 3 bases and 0 bases, there was a span of 8 bases. The CDR3 loop spans 15 amino acids. The CDR3 spells CASSLIQTNTGELFF. The CDR3 DNA reads TGTGCCAGCAGCTTGATCCAGACGAACACCGGGGAGCTGTTTTTT.

The rearrangement joins TRBV2 to TRBJ1-4; D call uncertain. Deletions cut 3 bases from V and 5 bases from J, with 10 bases between. Germline V gives CDR1 SNHLY, CDR2 FYNNEI. The CDR3 spans 14 residues. CDR3 loop: CASSESIRNEKLFF. The DNA for the CDR3 is TGTGCCAGCAGTGAGTCCATCCGGAATGAAAAACTGTTTTTT.

The rearrangement joins TRBV4-1 to TRBJ1-2, with 11 bases matching TRBD1. The CDR3 is 16 residues long. The germline V gene has CDR1 MGHRA and CDR2 YSYEKL. With 1 base clipped from V and 4 bases from J, the junction kept 5 bases outside the gene matches. CDR3 sequence: CASSQVLGQGVYGYTF. CDR3 in DNA: TGCGCCAGCAGCCAAGTTCTGGGACAGGGGGTCTATGGCTACACCTTC.

V and J are TRBV30 and TRBJ2-3; D might be TRBD2 (5 bases). Trimming pared 5 bases from V and 2 bases from J, leaving 17 bases between. From germline, CDR1 is GTSNPN and CDR2 SVGIG (reference sequence). The CDR3 sequence is 15 residues long. The CDR3 sequence is CAWGKWGEITDTQYF. CDR3 DNA sequence: TGTGCCTGGGGAAAGTGGGGAGAAATCACAGATACGCAGTATTTT.

V gene TRBV9 combines with J gene TRBJ2-1; TRBD2 agrees at 12 bases. The CDR3 runs to 19 residues. J gave up 6 bases and V 0 bases, and 13 bases lay outside the gene matches. Germline loops: CDR1 SGDLS, CDR2 YYNGEE. The CDR3 nucleotides read TGTGCCAGCAGCGTAGCTACTATGGTCCCGGGACTAGCGGGCAATGAGCAGTTCTTC. As protein: CASSVATMVPGLAGNEQFF.